The sample holds many counts of the clone carrying this T cell receptor beta chain. Antigen unknown. It was through 5'RACE template switching that TCR cDNA was made, with a universal primer site and UMIs added. Via MiXCR, TCRdb re-called the 5' RACE reads, giving one row per CDR3 protein. The sample has over 300,000 distinct CDR3 sequences, about 4% seen once; the top ten hold 20% to 25%. Trimming removed 8 bases from V and 3 bases from J, with 18 bases in between. Germline V lookup: CDR1 SEHNR, CDR2 FQNEAQ (reference sequence). This CDR3 region has 15 residues. These data are taken from a study of T cells after yellow fever vaccination. Regarding the study as a whole: Most clones from primary vaccination were detected again post-booster (about 95% CD4, approximately 90% CD8). Sorted repertoires could include abundant contaminating clonotypes from bulk cells.

This rearrangement joins TRBV7-9 to TRBJ2-3, with D possibly being TRBD2 (6 bases). The sample consisted of PBMCs, taken 5 days after the yellow fever booster vaccination. The TCR originated in a man in his late teens or twenties who received the YFV17D yellow fever vaccine. DNA of the CDR3: TGTGCCAGCTCCTACCCGAATAGCGGTACAGATACGCAGTATTTT. It is translated as CASSYPNSGTDTQYF.